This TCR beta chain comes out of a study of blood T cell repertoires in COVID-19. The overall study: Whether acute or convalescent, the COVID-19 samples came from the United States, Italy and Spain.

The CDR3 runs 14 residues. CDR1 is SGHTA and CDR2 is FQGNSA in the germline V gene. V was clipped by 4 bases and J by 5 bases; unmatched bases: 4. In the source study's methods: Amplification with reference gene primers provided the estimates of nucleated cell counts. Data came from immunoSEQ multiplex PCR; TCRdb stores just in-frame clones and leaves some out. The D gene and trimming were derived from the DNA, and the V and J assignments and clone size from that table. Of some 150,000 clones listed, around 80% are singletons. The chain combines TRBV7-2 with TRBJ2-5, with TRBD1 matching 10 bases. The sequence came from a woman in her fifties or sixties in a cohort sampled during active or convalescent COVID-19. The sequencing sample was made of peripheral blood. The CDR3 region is CASSSRQGAETQYF. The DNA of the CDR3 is TGTGCCAGCAGCTCCCGACAGGGGGCTGAGACCCAGTACTTC.